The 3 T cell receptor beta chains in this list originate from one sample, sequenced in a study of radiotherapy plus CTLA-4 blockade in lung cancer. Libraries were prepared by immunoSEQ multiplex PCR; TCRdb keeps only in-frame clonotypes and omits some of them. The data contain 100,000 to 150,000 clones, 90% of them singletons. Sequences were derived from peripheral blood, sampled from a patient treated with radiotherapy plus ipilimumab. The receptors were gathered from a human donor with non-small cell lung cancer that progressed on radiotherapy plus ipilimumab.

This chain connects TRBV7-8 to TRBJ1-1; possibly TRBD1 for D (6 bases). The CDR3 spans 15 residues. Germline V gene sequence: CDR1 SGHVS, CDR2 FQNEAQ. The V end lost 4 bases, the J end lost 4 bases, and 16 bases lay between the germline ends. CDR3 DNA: TGTGCCAGCAGCTCCTCCTCGCGAGGGGGCACTGAAGCTTTCTTT. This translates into CASSSSSRGGTEAFF. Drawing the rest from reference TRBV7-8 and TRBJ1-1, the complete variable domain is GAGVSQSPRYKVAKRGQDVALRCDPISGHVSLFWYQQALGQGPEFLTYFQNEAQLDKSGLPSDRFFAERPEGSVSTLKIQRTQQEDSAVYLCASSSSSRGGTEAFFGQGTRLTVV.

CDR3 sequence reads: CASSLAGGHEQYF. In DNA, the CDR3 is TGTGCCAGCAGTTTAGCGGGAGGGCACGAGCAGTACTTC. The chain uses TRBV6-5 and TRBJ2-7, with TRBD2 identical over 11 bases. Germline CDR1 is MNHEY and CDR2 is SVGAGI. This CDR3 region has 13 residues. V shed 4 bases and J 5 bases; nucleotides not matched to a gene: 1.

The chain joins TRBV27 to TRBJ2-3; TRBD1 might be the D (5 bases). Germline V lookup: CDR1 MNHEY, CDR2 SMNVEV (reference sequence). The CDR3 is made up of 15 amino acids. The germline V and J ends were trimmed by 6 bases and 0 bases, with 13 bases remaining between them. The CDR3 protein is CASSLDSLSTDTQYF. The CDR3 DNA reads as TGTGCCAGCAGCCTCGACAGCCTGAGCACAGATACGCAGTATTTT.